This TCR beta chain is from a study of blood T cell repertoires in COVID-19. The data were produced by immunoSEQ multiplex PCR, yet TCRdb's version contains in-frame clones alone and is incomplete. Here the sample spans about 190,000 clones, 70% to 90% being singletons. The CDR3 covers 16 residues. Germline V gene lookup returns CDR1 SGHRS and CDR2 YFSETQ. Trimming stripped 1 base from V and 3 bases from J, with 16 bases between. Sequencing was performed on peripheral blood. The V gene is TRBV5-1, the J gene TRBJ1-2; D might be TRBD1 (5 bases). The origin of this receptor is a man aged 25 to 40 with acute or convalescent COVID-19. DNA for the CDR3: TGCGCCAGCAGCTTGTGGGGTGACAGCTTTGACTATGGCTACACCTTC. This encodes CASSLWGDSFDYGYTF.